Listed below are T cell receptor beta chains from one sample, sequenced in a study of identical twins. TCRdb independently ran MiXCR on the 5' RACE reads; one entry per CDR3 protein. The sample lists about 1.7 million distinct CDR3 sequences, about 31% occurring once. The sample taken for sequencing was cord blood. The receptor set was obtained from a newborn girl in good health. CDR3s leave out the opening cysteine and the closing phenylalanine or tryptophan. Fields, in order: J gene, D gene, V gene, CDR3 protein. D genes are given only for firm matches.

J gene: TRBJ2-7
D gene: NA
V gene: TRBV20-1
CDR3 protein: SARARRFYEQY

J gene: TRBJ2-7
D gene: NA
V gene: TRBV12-3/TRBV12-4
CDR3 protein: ASRRGTDLYEQY

J gene: TRBJ2-7
D gene: NA
V gene: TRBV4-2
CDR3 protein: ASSQAQGSSYEQY

J gene: TRBJ2-2
D gene: NA
V gene: TRBV2
CDR3 protein: ASSTQGPNTGELF

J gene: TRBJ1-5
D gene: NA
V gene: TRBV12-3/TRBV12-4
CDR3 protein: ASRQGISNQPQH

J gene: TRBJ1-2
D gene: NA
V gene: TRBV5-1
CDR3 protein: ASSLVENNYGYT

J gene: TRBJ2-5
D gene: NA
V gene: TRBV10-3
CDR3 protein: AISESPGKTQY

J gene: TRBJ2-1
D gene: NA
V gene: TRBV6-1
CDR3 protein: ASSGILPSSYNEQF

J gene: TRBJ1-5
D gene: NA
V gene: TRBV25-1
CDR3 protein: ASGLGLKGQLWDQPQH

J gene: TRBJ2-1
D gene: TRBD2
V gene: TRBV11-2
CDR3 protein: ASTSKGLAGDSNNEQF

J gene: TRBJ2-5
D gene: NA
V gene: TRBV24-1
CDR3 protein: ATRDQERRY

J gene: TRBJ1-1
D gene: TRBD1
V gene: TRBV12-3/TRBV12-4
CDR3 protein: ASTTRQGGTEAF

J gene: TRBJ2-1
D gene: TRBD2
V gene: TRBV12-5
CDR3 protein: ASGLVISGDYNEQF

J gene: NA
D gene: TRBD2
V gene: TRBV2
CDR3 protein: ASSLPREGFYEQY

J gene: TRBJ1-2
D gene: NA
V gene: TRBV28
CDR3 protein: ASSFIGAANYGYT

J gene: TRBJ1-1
D gene: NA
V gene: TRBV7-9
CDR3 protein: ASSLVVPRLGVAEAF